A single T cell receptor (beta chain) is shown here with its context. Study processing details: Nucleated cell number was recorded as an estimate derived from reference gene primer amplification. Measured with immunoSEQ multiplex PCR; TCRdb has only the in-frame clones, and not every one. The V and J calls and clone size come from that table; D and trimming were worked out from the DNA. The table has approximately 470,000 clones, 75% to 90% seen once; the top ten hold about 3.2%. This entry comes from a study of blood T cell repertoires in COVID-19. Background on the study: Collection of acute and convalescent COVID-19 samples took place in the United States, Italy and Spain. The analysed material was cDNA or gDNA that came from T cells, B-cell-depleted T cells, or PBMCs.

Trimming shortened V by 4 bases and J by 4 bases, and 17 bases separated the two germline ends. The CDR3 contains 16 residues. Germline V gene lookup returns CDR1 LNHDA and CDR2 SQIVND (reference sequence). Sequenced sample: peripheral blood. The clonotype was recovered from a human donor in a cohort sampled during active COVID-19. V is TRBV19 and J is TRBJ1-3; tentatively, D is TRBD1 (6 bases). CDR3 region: CASSTHPRGSGNTIYF. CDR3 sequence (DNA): TGTGCCAGTAGTACCCATCCAAGGGGGTCCGGAAACACCATATATTTT.